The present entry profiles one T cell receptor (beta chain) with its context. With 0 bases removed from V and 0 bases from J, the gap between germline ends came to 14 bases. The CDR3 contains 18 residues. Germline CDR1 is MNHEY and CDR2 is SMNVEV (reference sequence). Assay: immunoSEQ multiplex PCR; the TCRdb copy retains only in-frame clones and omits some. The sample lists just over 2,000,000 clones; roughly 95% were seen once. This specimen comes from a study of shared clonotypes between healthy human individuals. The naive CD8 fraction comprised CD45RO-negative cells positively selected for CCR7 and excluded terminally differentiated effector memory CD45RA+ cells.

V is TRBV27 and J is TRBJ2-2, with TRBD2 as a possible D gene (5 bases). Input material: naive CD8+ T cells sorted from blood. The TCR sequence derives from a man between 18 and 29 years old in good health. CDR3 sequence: CASSLSSPGWANTGELFF. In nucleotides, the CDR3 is TGTGCCAGCAGTTTATCGTCTCCGGGATGGGCGAACACCGGGGAGCTGTTTTTT.